Listed below are T cell receptor beta chains from one sample, sequenced in a study of technical replicates of blood from a handful of donors. Profiling relied on immunoSEQ multiplex PCR, and the TCRdb table lists in-frame clones only, not all of them. The table has roughly 69,000 clones, 85% to 90% seen once. Sequencing was performed on PBMCs. The receptor source for this set is a human donor in good health. Some clones in this sample may be carry-over from other donors' samples. The CDR3 runs from the conserved cysteine through the conserved F or W. D genes are given only for firm matches. Expanded clones are given a class, and other clones once, few, many or no size at all.

abundance: -
d_gene: -
j_gene: TRBJ1-2
v_gene: TRBV2
CDR3nt: TGTGCCAGCACCGACCCCCTACGGGGGGACGACTATGGCTACACCTTC
CDR3aa: CASTDPLRGDDYGYTF

abundance: -
d_gene: TRBD2
j_gene: TRBJ2-1
v_gene: TRBV7-9
CDR3nt: TGTGCCAGCAGCTCCCCTCAAGCGGGAGGGCGCTACAATGAGCAGTTCTTC
CDR3aa: CASSSPQAGGRYNEQFF

abundance: once
d_gene: -
j_gene: TRBJ2-7
v_gene: TRBV7-2
CDR3nt: TGTGCCAGCAGCTTAGGGCAGGGCGCCTACGAGCAGTACTTC
CDR3aa: CASSLGQGAYEQYF

abundance: -
d_gene: -
j_gene: TRBJ1-3
v_gene: TRBV5-5
CDR3nt: TGTGCCAGCGGCGCTCGGGTCTCTGGAAACACCATATATTTT
CDR3aa: CASGARVSGNTIYF

abundance: once
d_gene: -
j_gene: TRBJ1-6
v_gene: TRBV14
CDR3nt: TGTGCCAGCAGCCAAGGTTTCGATAATTCACCCCTCCACTTT
CDR3aa: CASSQGFDNSPLHF

abundance: -
d_gene: TRBD2
j_gene: TRBJ2-2
v_gene: TRBV9
CDR3nt: TGTGCCAGCAGCGAGGGACTAGGACGCATCGGGGAGCTGTTTTTT
CDR3aa: CASSEGLGRIGELFF

abundance: -
d_gene: TRBD2
j_gene: TRBJ2-3
v_gene: TRBV4-1
CDR3nt: TGCGCCAGCAGCGGGGGAGGGAACAAACTCGATACGCAGTATTTT
CDR3aa: CASSGGGNKLDTQYF

abundance: -
d_gene: -
j_gene: TRBJ1-2
v_gene: TRBV11-2
CDR3nt: TGTGCCAGCAGCACGGGACCGGGAGTGGGATTGTATGGCTACACCTTC
CDR3aa: CASSTGPGVGLYGYTF

abundance: -
d_gene: -
j_gene: TRBJ2-1
v_gene: TRBV5-1
CDR3nt: TGCGCCAGCAGCTTGAGCACTGATCCGAGCAATGAGCAGTTCTTC
CDR3aa: CASSLSTDPSNEQFF

abundance: -
d_gene: TRBD2
j_gene: TRBJ2-3
v_gene: TRBV9
CDR3nt: TGTGCCAGCAGCACGCGGGAGGGATTCACAGATACGCAGTATTTT
CDR3aa: CASSTREGFTDTQYF

abundance: -
d_gene: -
j_gene: TRBJ2-5
v_gene: TRBV4-3
CDR3nt: TGCGCCAGCAGCCAAGATAGGTCCCAGGCCCAGTACTTC
CDR3aa: CASSQDRSQAQYF

abundance: -
d_gene: -
j_gene: TRBJ2-7
v_gene: TRBV18
CDR3nt: TGTGCCAGCTCACCACCGCCAGGGGCCGGTTACGAGCAGTACTTC
CDR3aa: CASSPPPGAGYEQYF

abundance: -
d_gene: -
j_gene: TRBJ1-6
v_gene: TRBV15
CDR3nt: TGTGCCACCAGCAGAGGGACAGCCCTCGGTTCACCCCTCCACTTT
CDR3aa: CATSRGTALGSPLHF

abundance: -
d_gene: TRBD2
j_gene: TRBJ2-1
v_gene: TRBV12-5
CDR3nt: TGTGCTAGTGGTAGACTAGCGGGGGGCTCAATTTACAATGAGCAGTTCTTC
CDR3aa: CASGRLAGGSIYNEQFF

abundance: -
d_gene: TRBD2
j_gene: TRBJ2-5
v_gene: TRBV7-7
CDR3nt: TGTGCCAGCAGCCTAGAAGGCGGGAGAGGAGAGACCCAGTACTTC
CDR3aa: CASSLEGGRGETQYF

abundance: -
d_gene: TRBD2
j_gene: TRBJ2-1
v_gene: TRBV5-1
CDR3nt: TGCGCCAGCAGCCAAGGGGGGACTAGCGGAGCGAATGAGCAGTTCTTC
CDR3aa: CASSQGGTSGANEQFF

abundance: -
d_gene: TRBD2
j_gene: TRBJ2-7
v_gene: TRBV5-1
CDR3nt: TGCGCCAGCAGCGACCCCGGGGTTGCGGGAGGGGGTGAGCAGTACTTC
CDR3aa: CASSDPGVAGGGEQYF

abundance: -
d_gene: TRBD1
j_gene: TRBJ1-1
v_gene: TRBV5-1
CDR3nt: TGCGCCAGCAGCTTGGGGCGGGCGGACAGGTGGAGACGGACTGAAGCTTTCTTT
CDR3aa: CASSLGRADRWRRTEAFF

abundance: -
d_gene: -
j_gene: TRBJ2-1
v_gene: TRBV7-3
CDR3nt: TGTGCCAGCAGCTTACAAGCGGCGTACAATGAGCAGTTCTTC
CDR3aa: CASSLQAAYNEQFF

abundance: -
d_gene: -
j_gene: TRBJ1-1
v_gene: TRBV7-3
CDR3nt: TGTGCCAGCAGTTCGTCAGAGAACACTGAAGCTTTCTTT
CDR3aa: CASSSSENTEAFF

abundance: -
d_gene: TRBD1
j_gene: TRBJ2-7
v_gene: TRBV7-2
CDR3nt: TGTGCCAGCAGCTCACAGGGGGTGATCCACGAGCAGTACTTC
CDR3aa: CASSSQGVIHEQYF

abundance: -
d_gene: -
j_gene: TRBJ2-7
v_gene: TRBV5-8
CDR3nt: TGTGCCAGCAGCTTGGACAGGGCTCCGCCGGCCAAGGAGCAGTACTTC
CDR3aa: CASSLDRAPPAKEQYF

abundance: once
d_gene: -
j_gene: TRBJ2-1
v_gene: TRBV7-4
CDR3nt: TGTGCCAGCAGCCATTCCTACAATGAGCAGTTCTTC
CDR3aa: CASSHSYNEQFF

abundance: once
d_gene: TRBD1
j_gene: TRBJ1-6
v_gene: TRBV6-5
CDR3nt: TGTGCCAGCAGTTACTCGATAGGGCAGGGGGGTTCACCCCTCCACTTT
CDR3aa: CASSYSIGQGGSPLHF

abundance: -
d_gene: -
j_gene: TRBJ1-1
v_gene: TRBV7-9
CDR3nt: TGTGCCAGCAGCTCAGACAGACCTTGGAGTGAAGCTTTCTTT
CDR3aa: CASSSDRPWSEAFF

abundance: once
d_gene: -
j_gene: TRBJ2-1
v_gene: TRBV7-2
CDR3nt: TGTGCCAGCAGCTTAGGCGGGAACTACAATGAGCAGTTCTTC
CDR3aa: CASSLGGNYNEQFF

abundance: -
d_gene: -
j_gene: TRBJ1-1
v_gene: TRBV5-4
CDR3nt: TGTGCCAGCAGCTTGGGGGGCCTGAACACTGAAGCTTTCTTT
CDR3aa: CASSLGGLNTEAFF

abundance: medium-sized
d_gene: TRBD2
j_gene: TRBJ2-1
v_gene: TRBV29-1
CDR3nt: TGCAGCGTTCCGACCGGGACTAGCGAAAACAATGAGCAGTTCTTC
CDR3aa: CSVPTGTSENNEQFF

abundance: -
d_gene: TRBD1
j_gene: TRBJ2-7
v_gene: TRBV7-2
CDR3nt: TGTGCCAGCAGCTCCGACAAGGGGGCTTACGAGCAGTACTTC
CDR3aa: CASSSDKGAYEQYF

abundance: -
d_gene: -
j_gene: TRBJ2-7
v_gene: TRBV6-5
CDR3nt: TGTGCCAGCAGTTACCCAGGGTTGGGCGAGCAGTACTTC
CDR3aa: CASSYPGLGEQYF

abundance: once
d_gene: TRBD1
j_gene: TRBJ1-2
v_gene: TRBV7-6
CDR3nt: TGTGCCAGCAGCTCGCCGGGACAGGAACCCTATGGCTACACCTTC
CDR3aa: CASSSPGQEPYGYTF

abundance: -
d_gene: TRBD2
j_gene: TRBJ2-1
v_gene: TRBV6-5
CDR3nt: TGTGCCAGCAGTTATCGGGGTAGCGGGGGCGCCGAGCAGTTCTTC
CDR3aa: CASSYRGSGGAEQFF

abundance: -
d_gene: TRBD2
j_gene: TRBJ2-7
v_gene: TRBV18
CDR3nt: TGTGCCAGCTCACCCTTAGGGGAGGGCTCCTACGAGCAGTACTTC
CDR3aa: CASSPLGEGSYEQYF

abundance: -
d_gene: TRBD2
j_gene: TRBJ2-7
v_gene: TRBV6-5
CDR3nt: TGTGCCAGCAGTTACTCCGGGGGGATCGGCTACGAGCAGTACTTC
CDR3aa: CASSYSGGIGYEQYF

abundance: -
d_gene: -
j_gene: TRBJ2-7
v_gene: TRBV4-3
CDR3nt: TGCGCCAGCAGCCAAGCCGTCGAGGGTTACGAGCAGTACTTC
CDR3aa: CASSQAVEGYEQYF

abundance: once
d_gene: TRBD1
j_gene: TRBJ2-7
v_gene: TRBV4-1
CDR3nt: TGCGCCAGCAGCCACCCCGGGACAGGGGCTTACGAGCAGTACTTC
CDR3aa: CASSHPGTGAYEQYF

abundance: -
d_gene: TRBD2
j_gene: TRBJ2-5
v_gene: TRBV6-6
CDR3nt: TGTGCCAGCAGTTACGTTGCGGGGGGGCCAGAGACCCAGTACTTC
CDR3aa: CASSYVAGGPETQYF

abundance: -
d_gene: TRBD1
j_gene: TRBJ1-2
v_gene: TRBV4-3
CDR3nt: TGCGCCAGCAGCCGAACAGGGGGAGAGGATGGCTACACCTTC
CDR3aa: CASSRTGGEDGYTF

abundance: once
d_gene: TRBD2
j_gene: TRBJ2-5
v_gene: TRBV7-3
CDR3nt: TGTGCCAGCAGCTTAACCCTCCTTCCGCTAGCGGGGGGCCCCCTCCAAGAGACCCAGTACTTC
CDR3aa: CASSLTLLPLAGGPLQETQYF

abundance: -
d_gene: TRBD1
j_gene: TRBJ2-3
v_gene: TRBV4-1
CDR3nt: TGCGCCAGCAGCCAACCAGGGGGCAGTACAGATACGCAGTATTTT
CDR3aa: CASSQPGGSTDTQYF

abundance: -
d_gene: -
j_gene: TRBJ1-4
v_gene: TRBV18
CDR3nt: TGTGCCAGCTCGGCATCCACAGGGATGGAAAAACTGTTTTTT
CDR3aa: CASSASTGMEKLFF

abundance: -
d_gene: -
j_gene: TRBJ1-5
v_gene: TRBV7-9
CDR3nt: TGTGCCAGCAGCTTAGGTCTCAATCAGCCCCAGCATTTT
CDR3aa: CASSLGLNQPQHF

abundance: -
d_gene: -
j_gene: TRBJ2-7
v_gene: TRBV18
CDR3nt: TGTGCCAGCTCCCAAGAGAGGGTCGAGCAGTACTTC
CDR3aa: CASSQERVEQYF

abundance: -
d_gene: -
j_gene: TRBJ2-7
v_gene: TRBV6-1
CDR3nt: TGTGCCAGCAGGAAACAGGCGAAGGCACCTCTCGAGCAGTACTTC
CDR3aa: CASRKQAKAPLEQYF

abundance: -
d_gene: -
j_gene: TRBJ1-5
v_gene: TRBV19
CDR3nt: TGTGCCAGTAGTATACTCTTCGGTCAGCCCCAGCATTTT
CDR3aa: CASSILFGQPQHF

abundance: -
d_gene: -
j_gene: TRBJ2-7
v_gene: TRBV7-2
CDR3nt: TGTGCCAGCAGCTTACGCGGGACAGTATACTACTTC
CDR3aa: CASSLRGTVYYF

abundance: -
d_gene: TRBD2
j_gene: TRBJ2-3
v_gene: TRBV10-3
CDR3nt: TGTGCCTCCGGGACTACCACAGATACGCAGTATTTT
CDR3aa: CASGTTTDTQYF

abundance: once
d_gene: TRBD1
j_gene: TRBJ1-3
v_gene: TRBV11-3
CDR3nt: TGTGCCAGCAGCTTAGATCTACAGGGGGTTCCTGGAAACACCATATATTTT
CDR3aa: CASSLDLQGVPGNTIYF

abundance: -
d_gene: -
j_gene: TRBJ2-1
v_gene: TRBV29-1
CDR3nt: TGCAGCGTTGGTGGGGACTCCAGGAGCTCCTACAATGAGCAGTTCTTC
CDR3aa: CSVGGDSRSSYNEQFF

abundance: -
d_gene: -
j_gene: TRBJ1-2
v_gene: TRBV11-2
CDR3nt: TGTGCCAGCAGCCCGGGGAGCGCTGGTGGCTACACCTTC
CDR3aa: CASSPGSAGGYTF

abundance: -
d_gene: -
j_gene: TRBJ1-3
v_gene: TRBV7-2
CDR3nt: TGTGCCAGCAGCTCCACAGCTGGAAACACCATATATTTT
CDR3aa: CASSSTAGNTIYF